Presented here are 11 T cell receptor beta chains from one specimen sequenced in a study of T-cell reconstitution after alpha-beta-depleted transplantation in children. Preparation of the TCRbeta library involved a method that used unique molecular identifiers. MiXCR, applied by TCRdb to the PCR reads, yields one record per CDR3 protein. The table lists 400,000 to 550,000 distinct CDR3 sequences, 10% of them singletons. Material: PBMCs, obtained before TCRalphabeta/CD19-depleted stem cell transplant. Every receptor here comes from a child aged 2 to 10 with inherited bone marrow failure, due to receive a stem cell transplant.

This clonotype was counted ten times or more. The CDR3 DNA reads TGTGCCAGCAGTTTATCCGCTGGGGCCAACGTCCTGACTTTC. This codes for CASSLSAGANVLTF. V and J are TRBV12-3 or TRBV12-4 and TRBJ2-6; D remains unclear. The CDR3 runs 14 residues. V lost 2 bases and J 2 bases, leaving 4 bases between the germline ends.

There are many counts of this clonotype. The chain joins TRBV9 to TRBJ2-3; D not resolved. Per the germline V gene, CDR1 is SGDLS and CDR2 is YYNGEE. V lost 4 bases to trimming and J lost 5 bases, with 14 bases between them. The CDR3 loop spans 14 amino acids. In DNA form, the CDR3 reads TGTGCCAGCAGCCCGACCCCGATAATAGATACGCAGTATTTT. This translates into CASSPTPIIDTQYF. Full variable domain (missing parts from reference TRBV9 and TRBJ2-3): DSGVTQTPKHLITATGQRVTLRCSPRSGDLSVYWYQQSLDQGLQFLIQYYNGEERAKGNILERFSAQQFPDLHSELNLSSLELGDSALYFCASSPTPIIDTQYFGPGTRLTVL.

The chain links TRBV6-5 to TRBJ2-1; TRBD1 matches at 7 bases. CDR1 and CDR2 (germline): MNHEY, SVGAGI. V shed 6 bases and J 5 bases; nucleotides not matched to a gene: 19. CDR3 length: 18 amino acids. CDR3 residues: CASRPDTSDRAAHNEQFF. The CDR3, as DNA: TGTGCCAGCAGACCCGACACATCCGACAGGGCCGCCCACAATGAGCAGTTCTTC.

This clonotype has ten or more counts. This chain links TRBV28 with TRBJ1-1; TRBD1 aligns across 8 bases. V lost 10 bases to trimming and J lost 10 bases; unmatched junction nucleotides: 5. CDR1 MDHEN and CDR2 SYDVKM come from the germline V gene. The CDR3 loop spans 10 amino acids. The CDR3 protein is CATDRGAAFF. DNA for the CDR3: TGTGCCACCGACAGGGGAGCAGCTTTCTTT.

This clonotype appeared a few times. The chain recombines TRBV7-9 with TRBJ2-7; D call uncertain. The length of the CDR3 is 13 residues. V gave up 5 bases and J gave up 3 bases, with 11 bases separating them. Germline CDR1 SEHNR, CDR2 FQNEAQ (reference sequence). The CDR3 is CASSAPEHYEQYF. The CDR3 DNA reads TGTGCCAGCAGCGCACCGGAGCACTACGAGCAGTACTTC.

This clonotype was found many times. The chain is built from TRBV7-8 and TRBJ2-1; TRBD2 aligns across 12 bases. CDR1 and CDR2 (germline): SGHVS, FQNEAQ. This CDR3 spans 16 amino acids. With 4 bases clipped from V and 12 bases from J, the junction kept 13 bases outside the gene matches. The DNA of the CDR3 is TGTGCCAGCAGCTCCCGACGACTAGCGGGAGTCCGGGGGCAGTTCTTC. Amino acids: CASSSRRLAGVRGQFF.

With respect to this clonotype: A much more abundant neighbour one base away suggests this may be a read error. V gene TRBV24-1 combines with J gene TRBJ2-2, with 14 bases that match TRBD2. Trimming at V came to 5 bases and at J to 5 bases, leaving 12 bases not matched to a gene. This CDR3 is built from 19 residues. Germline V gives CDR1 KGHDR, CDR2 SFDVKD. CDR3 protein: CATSAKGTSGSCITGELFF. CDR3 bases: TGTGCCACCAGTGCGAAAGGGACTAGCGGGAGCTGTATAACCGGGGAGCTGTTTTTT.

There are many counts of this clonotype. This chain joins TRBV4-2 and TRBJ2-2, with D perhaps TRBD1 or TRBD2 (6 bases each). The CDR3 is 13 amino acids. The germline CDR1 and CDR2 sequences are LGHNA and YNFKEQ. Trimming left V 2 bases short and J 8 bases short, with 9 bases between. The CDR3 DNA follows: TGTGCCAGCAGCCAACGGAGGGGGGGGGAGCTGTTTTTT. Translated, it gives CASSQRRGGELFF.

The genes are TRBV19 and TRBJ2-2; maybe TRBD1 (5 bases). Germline V gene lookup returns CDR1 LNHDA and CDR2 SQIVND (reference sequence). Trimming removed 5 bases at V and 5 bases at J, with 15 bases between. The CDR3 sequence is 15 residues long. CDR3 residues: CASSPRGHLTGELFF. The CDR3, as DNA: TGTGCCAGTAGTCCTAGGGGTCACCTAACCGGGGAGCTGTTTTTT.

This clonotype was seen at least ten times. A junction end diverges from the germline sequence, so it may reflect a read error. The chain joins TRBV9 to TRBJ1-2; 10 nucleotides align to TRBD1. This CDR3 comprises 12 residues. Germline-derived CDR1 and CDR2 are SGDLS and YYNGEE. In DNA form, the CDR3 reads TGCCCCGCTCCGGGACAGGGGTCCGGCTACACCTTC. This sequence encodes CPAPGQGSGYTF.

This clonotype was detected many times. The rearrangement links TRBV7-2 to TRBJ2-1; D is unresolved. V gave up 3 bases and J gave up 2 bases, with 11 bases separating them. CDR1 SGHTA and CDR2 FQGNSA come from the germline V gene. The CDR3 is 15 amino acids. The CDR3 DNA reads as TGTGCCAGCAGCTTCGGGCTGGTTACCTACAATGAGCAGTTCTTC. Protein sequence: CASSFGLVTYNEQFF.